Listed here are 32 T cell receptor beta chains from one sample, sequenced in a study of response to subunit inactivated influenza vaccine. TCRdb used MiXCR to reprocess the RT-PCR reads, holding one entry per CDR3 protein. The table records some 850,000 distinct CDR3 sequences, about 18% of them present only once. This specimen was PBMCs from blood, taken roughly 5 days after vaccination. These receptors originate from a man aged 45-65 years who received an inactivated influenza vaccine.

In its sample, this clonotype was seen a few times. The DNA of the CDR3 is TGTGCCATCAAACTTAGTAACGGGAACACTGAAGCTTTCTTT. It is translated as CAIKLSNGNTEAFF. V gene TRBV10-3 combines with J gene TRBJ1-1; no definite D call. Trimming stripped 7 bases from V and 1 base from J, with 13 bases between. Germline CDR1 is ENHRY and CDR2 is SYGVKD. The CDR3 extends over 14 amino acids.

On this clonotype itself: It may be a read error: a sequence one base away is much more abundant. The chain links TRBV29-1 to TRBJ1-1, with 9 bases fitting TRBD1. Losses at the gene ends were 8 bases for V and 10 bases for J; bases not matched to a gene: 11. CDR3 length: 12 amino acids. The germline gives CDR1 SQVTM, CDR2 ANQGSEA. The CDR3 spells CSNGTGGVGAFF. The CDR3 DNA is TGCAGCAATGGAACAGGGGGCGTGGGAGCTTTCTTT.

The table lists this clonotype with many counts. V is TRBV25-1 and J is TRBJ2-2; no clear D gene. Germline values: CDR1 MGHDK, CDR2 SYGVNS. The V gene lost 2 bases and the J gene lost 6 bases, with 10 bases spanning the gap. The CDR3 runs 14 residues. In nucleotides, the CDR3 is TGTGCCAGCAGTGAAGGGGATAGGGCCGGGGAGCTGTTTTTT. Translated, it gives CASSEGDRAGELFF.

This clonotype was counted between two and nine times. V and J are TRBV5-1 and TRBJ2-5, with a weak D call TRBD2 (6 bases). The CDR3 has 16 residues. Germline V gives CDR1 SGHRS, CDR2 YFSETQ. V was clipped by 0 bases and J by 1 base, with 13 bases between them. This CDR3 is CASSLGPGSFQETQYF. CDR3 coding DNA: TGCGCCAGCAGCTTGGGGCCCGGGAGCTTCCAAGAGACCCAGTACTTC.

CDR3 residues: CAISRQGAPNTGELFF. In nucleotides, the CDR3 is TGTGCCATCAGTCGGCAGGGGGCCCCGAACACCGGGGAGCTGTTTTTT. The V call is TRBV10-3, the J call TRBJ2-2; 8 nucleotides align to TRBD1. Germline V CDR1 and CDR2: ENHRY, SYGVKD. With V trimmed by 5 bases and J by 0 bases, 5 bases remained unmatched. This CDR3 comprises 16 residues.

The rearrangement uses TRBV6-6 and TRBJ1-2; possibly TRBD1 for D (5 bases). Trimming took 4 bases from V and 6 from J, leaving 9 bases between them. CDR1 and CDR2 (germline): MNHNY, SVGAGI (reference sequence). The CDR3 extends over 12 amino acids. The CDR3 loop reads CASSWEGHGYTF. The CDR3 DNA is TGTGCCAGCAGTTGGGAGGGGCATGGCTACACCTTC.

This rearrangement joins TRBV27 to TRBJ2-7; weak D call: TRBD1 (6 bases). The CDR3 loop spans 17 amino acids. Trimming removed 2 bases from V and 0 bases from J, with 17 bases in between. Germline CDR1 reads MNHEY; CDR2 reads SMNVEV (reference sequence). The CDR3 DNA is TGTGCCAGCAGTTTACCGGGCCGGGACAAAATCTCCTACGAGCAGTACTTC. Translation: CASSLPGRDKISYEQYF.

This chain uses TRBV7-9 with TRBJ1-2; the match to TRBD1 covers 11 bases. The CDR3 is 17 amino acids. Germline CDR1 and CDR2: SEHNR and FQNEAQ (reference sequence). The junction had 5 bases not matched to a gene; V was cut back by 2 bases and J by 0 bases. CDR3 nucleotide sequence: TGTGCCAGCAGCTTACGGACAGGGGGCCCTTCTAACTATGGCTACACCTTC. This codes for CASSLRTGGPSNYGYTF.

This clonotype was detected ten times or more. The chain joins TRBV12-3 or TRBV12-4 to TRBJ2-5; possibly TRBD1 for D (6 bases). The CDR3 length is 13 residues. V dropped 6 bases and J dropped 2 bases, with 10 bases sitting between them. DNA of the CDR3: TGTGCCAGCAGGAAACAGGGTCAAGAGACCCAGTACTTC. Encoded protein: CASRKQGQETQYF.

In this sample, this clonotype turned up many times. V and J are TRBV29-1 and TRBJ2-3, with TRBD1 as a possible D gene (6 bases). Germline values: CDR1 SQVTM, CDR2 ANQGSEA. V lost 0 bases to trimming and J lost 0 bases, with 10 bases between them. The CDR3 is 15 amino acids. DNA for the CDR3: TGCAGCGTTGAAGATACAGGGTGGAGCACAGATACGCAGTATTTT. Amino acids: CSVEDTGWSTDTQYF.

V usage is TRBV6-5 and J usage is TRBJ2-5, with D maybe TRBD1 (5 bases). In germline, CDR1 is MNHEY, CDR2 SVGAGI. The V and J ends lost 3 bases and 4 bases respectively, with 12 bases between them. The CDR3 runs 14 residues. The chain's CDR3 is CASSYGRESETQYF. CDR3 nucleotide sequence: TGTGCCAGCAGTTATGGCAGGGAATCAGAGACCCAGTACTTC.

Only a few counts were recorded for this clonotype. The gene calls are TRBV3-1 and TRBJ2-5; perhaps TRBD1 as D (5 bases). The germline gives CDR1 LGHDT, CDR2 YNNKEL (reference sequence). The CDR3 totals 15 residues. V was pared by 2 bases and J by 9 bases, with 19 bases between. The CDR3 reads CASSQLRVNGMAQYF. The CDR3 nucleotides read TGTGCCAGCAGCCAACTCAGGGTAAACGGAATGGCCCAGTACTTC.

This clonotype was seen ten or more times. DNA for the CDR3: TGTGCCACATCTAGCGGAGATGGGCCCTACGAGCAGTACTTC. Translating it yields CATSSGDGPYEQYF. The genes are TRBV10-3 and TRBJ2-7; 7 bases map to TRBD2. V shed 10 bases and J 2 bases; nucleotides not matched to a gene: 11. CDR3 length: 14 residues. Germline V gene sequence: CDR1 ENHRY, CDR2 SYGVKD.

The V call is TRBV12-3 or TRBV12-4, the J call TRBJ2-1; D is undetermined. This CDR3 contains 14 residues. The germline V and J ends were trimmed by 2 bases and 4 bases, with 9 bases remaining between them. The chain's CDR3 is CASSLSHSYNEQFF. DNA of the CDR3: TGTGCCAGCAGTTTATCACACTCGTACAATGAGCAGTTCTTC.

This chain uses TRBV5-1 with TRBJ2-2; 9 bases map to TRBD1. CDR1 is SGHRS and CDR2 is YFSETQ in the germline V gene. V shed 1 base and J 4 bases; nucleotides not matched to a gene: 5. CDR3 length equals 16 residues. The CDR3 bases are TGCGCCAGCAGCTTGCGGACAGGGGTTGGCACCGGGGAGCTGTTTTTT. This sequence encodes CASSLRTGVGTGELFF.

This chain links TRBV7-2 with TRBJ2-3, with TRBD2 matching 12 bases. This CDR3 is 16 amino acids long. V gave up 2 bases and J gave up 3 bases; unmatched junction bases: 3. Germline V CDR1 and CDR2: SGHTA, FQGNSA. The CDR3 nucleotides are TGTGCCAGCAGCTTATACCTAGCGGGGGGGACAGATACGCAGTATTTT. This codes for CASSLYLAGGTDTQYF.

This clonotype was picked up a small number of times. One junction end does not reproduce the germline sequence, and a read error may be involved. This chain joins TRBV13 and TRBJ1-2; no definite D call. Per the germline V gene, CDR1 is PRHDT and CDR2 is FYEKMQ (reference sequence). The CDR3 spans 13 residues. CDR3 in DNA: TGTGCCAGCAGCTTAGGCCTAATGGGCAACACAGACTTC. Protein sequence: CASSLGLMGNTDF.

The J gene is TRBJ2-2, the V gene TRBV15; no firm D call. CDR1 and CDR2 (germline): LNHNV, YYDKDF (reference sequence). The V end lost 3 bases, the J end lost 0 bases, and 8 bases lay between the germline ends. CDR3 length equals 15 residues. CDR3 amino acids: CATSRGITNTGELFF. DNA for the CDR3: TGTGCCACCAGCAGGGGAATCACGAACACCGGGGAGCTGTTTTTT.

The gene calls are TRBV14 and TRBJ2-7; the D call may be TRBD1 or TRBD2 (6 bases each). The CDR3 sequence is 16 residues long. Germline V lookup: CDR1 SGHDN, CDR2 FVKESK. Trimming took off 4 bases at V and 2 bases at J, with 18 bases between the two ends. The CDR3 sequence is CASSPFSGGTPYEQYF. Here the CDR3 DNA reads TGTGCCAGCAGCCCCTTTTCAGGCGGGACACCCTACGAGCAGTACTTC.

There are a few counts of this clonotype. The chain recombines TRBV5-1 with TRBJ1-1; tentatively, D is TRBD1 (5 bases). V lost 2 bases and J lost 3, with 14 bases in between. This CDR3 has 15 residues. Germline CDR1 and CDR2: SGHRS and YFSETQ. The CDR3 spells CASSFSLGGDTEAFF. DNA for the CDR3: TGCGCCAGCAGCTTCTCTCTGGGGGGTGACACTGAAGCTTTCTTT.

The chain links TRBV28 to TRBJ2-3, with no clear D. CDR3 size: 15 residues. Germline V lookup: CDR1 MDHEN, CDR2 SYDVKM. V lost 2 bases and J lost 2, with 11 bases in between. The CDR3 loop is CASSLARRNTDTQYF. As DNA, the CDR3 is TGTGCCAGCAGTTTAGCCCGGAGAAACACAGATACGCAGTATTTT. The full variable domain, completed using reference TRBV28 and TRBJ2-3, is DVKVTQSSRYLVKRTGEKVFLECVQDMDHENMFWYRQDPGLGLRLIYFSYDVKMKEKGDIPEGYSVSREKKERFSLILESASTNQTSMYLCASSLARRNTDTQYFGPGTRLTVL.

This clonotype turned up a few times. The CDR3 DNA sequence: TGCGCCAGCAGTGGATTGTCGCCGACCTACAATGAGCAGTTCTTC. It translates to CASSGLSPTYNEQFF. The rearrangement joins TRBV10-2 to TRBJ2-1; D is undetermined. CDR1 is WSHSY and CDR2 is SAAADI in the germline V gene. The CDR3 has 15 amino acids. Trimming stripped 4 bases from V and 2 bases from J, with 12 bases between.

CDR3 in DNA: TGTGCCAGCAGCGTATCCAGCGGGGATTACAATGAGCAGTTCTTC. Translated, it gives CASSVSSGDYNEQFF. The chain employs TRBV9 and TRBJ2-1, with 7 bases matching TRBD2. The CDR3 is 15 amino acids. V was pared by 1 base and J by 4 bases, with 5 bases of the junction left unmatched. Per the germline V gene, CDR1 is SGDLS and CDR2 is YYNGEE.

This clonotype appeared many times. The rearrangement uses TRBV5-6 and TRBJ2-1; TRBD1 matches 9 bases. The CDR3 is made up of 15 amino acids. CDR1 is SGHDT and CDR2 is YYEEEE in the germline V gene. After removal of 4 bases from V and 5 bases from J, the junction contained 7 bases not matched to a gene. This CDR3 reads CASSPLDRGNNEQFF. The CDR3 nucleotides read TGTGCCAGCAGCCCATTGGACAGGGGAAACAATGAGCAGTTCTTC.

This chain connects TRBV12-3 or TRBV12-4 to TRBJ1-5; TRBD1 agrees at 7 bases. V lost 5 bases, J lost 1 base, and 5 bases stayed unmatched. This CDR3 is 15 amino acids long. As DNA, the CDR3 is TGTGCCAGCAGTCCGGGACAGATAAGCAATCAGCCCCAGCATTTT. Residues: CASSPGQISNQPQHF.

The sample holds a few counts of this clonotype. The chain has TRBV6-2 or TRBV6-3 and TRBJ2-7; a possible D gene is TRBD1 (6 bases). Per germline, CDR1 MNHEY and CDR2 SVGEGT. The CDR3 contains 12 residues. The V and J ends lost 4 bases and 6 bases respectively, with 10 bases between them. CDR3 amino acids: CASSSDSPEQYF. The DNA for the CDR3 is TGTGCCAGCAGTTCGGACAGTCCCGAGCAGTACTTC.

This clonotype was recorded a few times. The chain carries TRBV5-1 and TRBJ2-7; 9 positions match TRBD1. Losses at the gene ends were 4 bases for V and 2 bases for J; bases not matched to a gene: 4. The germline V gene has CDR1 SGHRS and CDR2 YFSETQ. CDR3 length equals 14 residues. In DNA form, the CDR3 reads TGCGCCAGCAGCGATCGGACAGGGGCCTACGAGCAGTACTTC. This gives the protein CASSDRTGAYEQYF.

The genes are TRBV12-3 or TRBV12-4 and TRBJ2-1, with TRBD2 as a possible D gene (5 bases). The CDR3 sequence is 13 residues long. Trimming took 3 bases from V and 5 from J, leaving 8 bases between them. DNA for the CDR3: TGTGCCAGCAGTTTGCGACTACACAATGAGCAGTTCTTC. Translating it yields CASSLRLHNEQFF.

CDR3 protein: CASRPGHSAYEQYF. The CDR3 DNA reads as TGTGCCAGCAGACCTGGACACTCAGCCTACGAGCAGTACTTC. The V call is TRBV11-2, the J call TRBJ2-7, with D possibly matching TRBD1 (5 bases). There are 14 residues in the CDR3. The germline V and J ends were trimmed by 6 bases and 2 bases, with 14 bases remaining between them. From germline, CDR1 is SGHAT and CDR2 FQNNGV.

V and J are TRBV20-1 and TRBJ1-3; tentatively, D is TRBD1 (5 bases). Trimming left V 0 bases short and J 4 bases short, with 16 bases between. This CDR3 region has 16 residues. Germline CDR1 reads DFQATT; CDR2 reads SNEGSKA (reference sequence). Written as DNA, the CDR3 is TGCAGTGCTAGAGATCGTGTAACTGGGGACGGAAACACCATATATTTT. This encodes CSARDRVTGDGNTIYF.

This clonotype was observed a handful of times. V is TRBV12-3 or TRBV12-4 and J is TRBJ2-5, with 9 bases identical to TRBD2. J lost 4 bases, V lost 5 bases, and 8 bases had no gene match. The CDR3 has 15 residues. CDR3 residues: CASSHPGLAIETQYF. CDR3 in DNA: TGTGCCAGCAGTCACCCTGGACTAGCGATAGAGACCCAGTACTTC.

This chain joins TRBV20-1 and TRBJ1-1, with D unresolved. CDR1 DFQATT and CDR2 SNEGSKA come from the germline V gene (reference sequence). The ends were cut back, 3 bases at V and 0 bases at J, with 8 bases in the middle. The length of the CDR3 is 13 residues. The CDR3 here is CSASSGLNTEAFF. Here the CDR3 DNA reads TGCAGTGCTAGCTCCGGGTTGAACACTGAAGCTTTCTTT.